The T cell receptor (beta chain) under discussion was sequenced for a study of control samples from healthy donors and cancer patients (dated by TCRdb to between 2020 and 2021). As concerns this clone: Its antigen is currently not known. Base qualities are missing; no much larger clone stands one base away.

V ends up 6 bases short and J 0 bases short, with an unmatched junction base count of 2. From the cysteine up to the phenylalanine, the CDR3 has a length of 12 residues. Only the CDR3 portion is preserved as DNA: 36 bases, with reading frame beginning at the first base. CDR1 and CDR2, looked up from the germline V gene, are SQVTM and ANQGSEA. Library preparation employed the immunoSEQ multiplex PCR assay. Imported from immuneACCESS, the table was reduced by TCRdb to in-frame sequences with V and J called. These copies leave out some clones; in studies compared against another copy, an unresolved V gene accounts for under half, and the cause of the remainder is not known. A total of roughly 120,000 clones appear in this sample, roughly 91% of them only once. Together, the top ten hold 1.5% to 2% of the sample.

This TCR derives from a man aged 45-65 years with head and neck cancer. The chain couples TRBV29-1 to TRBJ2-7, with 7 bases matching TRBD2. The sample consisted of PBMCs. The CDR3 region: CSVVAGSYEQYF. The sequenced DNA: TGCAGCGTGGTAGCGGGCTCCTACGAGCAGTACTTC.